Listed below are T cell receptor beta chains from one sample, sequenced in a study of glioma-infiltrating T cells after dendritic cell vaccination. The repertoire was sequenced with immunoSEQ multiplex PCR; TCRdb's copy has only in-frame clones and lacks some. This sample yields about 92,000 clones, of which under 90% are seen a single time; approximately 14% belongs to the top ten. Source: blood, taken before dendritic cell vaccination. The origin of the receptors is a human donor with glioblastoma. Each CDR3 is given with its conserved first and last residue. The D gene is left open where the match is weak. The listing skips clone size in some rows; elsewhere it reads once, few, many or a size class.

d_call: TRBD1
clone_size: -
v_call: TRBV7-2
cdr3_aa: CASSLSGRDRGDVDTQYF

d_call: TRBD1
clone_size: -
v_call: TRBV19
cdr3_aa: CASSMGQQIYEQYF

d_call: TRBD1
clone_size: few
v_call: TRBV5-1
cdr3_aa: CASSLYRGDEKLFF

d_call: TRBD2
clone_size: -
v_call: TRBV4-2
cdr3_aa: CASSPSTSGMGVTQYF

d_call: -
clone_size: few
v_call: TRBV7-9
cdr3_aa: CASSQGPTVSAFF

d_call: TRBD1
clone_size: -
v_call: TRBV19
cdr3_aa: CATGTGGNTGELFF

d_call: TRBD1
clone_size: once
v_call: TRBV19
cdr3_aa: CASTWTGASYEQYF

d_call: TRBD2
clone_size: -
v_call: TRBV7-3
cdr3_aa: CASSLTSGASTDTQYF

d_call: -
clone_size: few
v_call: TRBV4-1
cdr3_aa: CASSQEGRDTGELFF

d_call: -
clone_size: -
v_call: TRBV2
cdr3_aa: CASSERAYEQYF

d_call: -
clone_size: -
v_call: TRBV29-1
cdr3_aa: CSIDSAGPQQTGPNNGYTF

d_call: -
clone_size: -
v_call: TRBV5-3
cdr3_aa: CARSPKSGGENSPLHF

d_call: -
clone_size: few
v_call: TRBV2
cdr3_aa: CASSEDSPNQPQHF

d_call: TRBD1
clone_size: few
v_call: TRBV30
cdr3_aa: CAWGGQNANTGELFF

d_call: TRBD2
clone_size: few
v_call: TRBV10-3
cdr3_aa: CAISESASGNEQYF

d_call: -
clone_size: -
v_call: TRBV28
cdr3_aa: CASSYQTRSNEKLFF

d_call: -
clone_size: once
v_call: TRBV30
cdr3_aa: CAWRAGPGYTF

d_call: -
clone_size: -
v_call: TRBV7-6
cdr3_aa: CASSLGQTSTDTQYF

d_call: TRBD1
clone_size: -
v_call: TRBV4-1
cdr3_aa: CASSHPGTENTEAFF

d_call: TRBD2
clone_size: -
v_call: TRBV5-1
cdr3_aa: CASSLGWTSGLLSYEQYF

d_call: TRBD1
clone_size: once
v_call: TRBV6-5
cdr3_aa: CASSPKGAGTYEQYF

d_call: TRBD1
clone_size: -
v_call: TRBV4-1
cdr3_aa: CASSRRTGPDYNEQFF

d_call: TRBD1
clone_size: -
v_call: TRBV29-1
cdr3_aa: CSVRRDSQETQYF

d_call: -
clone_size: -
v_call: TRBV19
cdr3_aa: CASSISEVGGKIVTNEKLFF

d_call: TRBD1
clone_size: -
v_call: TRBV5-4
cdr3_aa: CASSFRGQKTEAFF

d_call: -
clone_size: -
v_call: TRBV7-3
cdr3_aa: CASTPGEVSTDTQYF

d_call: TRBD1
clone_size: few
v_call: TRBV6-6
cdr3_aa: CASSSGQGGSNQPQHF

d_call: -
clone_size: -
v_call: TRBV4-1
cdr3_aa: CASSQPDAGRISTDTQYF

d_call: -
clone_size: -
v_call: TRBV2
cdr3_aa: CASRRDRTQSSYNEQFF

d_call: -
clone_size: -
v_call: TRBV7-9
cdr3_aa: CASSLALQDEQFF

d_call: -
clone_size: -
v_call: TRBV5-1
cdr3_aa: CASSLQEGGYGYTF

d_call: -
clone_size: -
v_call: TRBV6-5
cdr3_aa: CASSPPRQVNYGYTF

d_call: -
clone_size: -
v_call: TRBV7-9
cdr3_aa: CASSTEQGDGYTF

d_call: -
clone_size: few
v_call: TRBV6-1
cdr3_aa: CASSEFGFQGYTF